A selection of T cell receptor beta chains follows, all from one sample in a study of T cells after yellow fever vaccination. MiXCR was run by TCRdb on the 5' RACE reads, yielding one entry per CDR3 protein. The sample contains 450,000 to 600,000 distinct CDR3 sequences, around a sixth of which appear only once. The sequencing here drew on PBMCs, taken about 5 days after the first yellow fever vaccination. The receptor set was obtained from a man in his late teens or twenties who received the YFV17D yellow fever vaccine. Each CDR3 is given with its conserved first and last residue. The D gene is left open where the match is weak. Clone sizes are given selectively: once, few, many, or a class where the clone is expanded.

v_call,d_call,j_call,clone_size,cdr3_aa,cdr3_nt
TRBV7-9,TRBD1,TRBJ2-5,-,CASSLAWTGGEETQYF,TGTGCCAGCAGCTTAGCTTGGACAGGGGGCGAAGAGACCCAGTACTTC
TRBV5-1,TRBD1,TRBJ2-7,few,CASGDRGEQYF,TGCGCCAGCGGCGACAGGGGCGAGCAGTACTTC
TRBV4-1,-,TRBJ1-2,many,CASSQQDFNYGYTF,TGCGCCAGCAGCCAACAGGACTTTAACTATGGCTACACCTTC
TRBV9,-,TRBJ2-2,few,CASSVSQITGELFF,TGTGCCAGCAGCGTTTCACAAATCACCGGGGAGCTGTTTTTT
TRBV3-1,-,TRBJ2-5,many,CASSPLGETQYF,TGTGCTAGCAGCCCCCTCGGAGAGACCCAGTACTTC
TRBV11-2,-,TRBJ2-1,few,CASSFTSSRYNEQFF,TGTGCCAGCAGCTTTACTAGCTCTCGCTACAATGAGCAGTTCTTC
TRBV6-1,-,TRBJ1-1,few,CASTQPGRLNTEAFF,TGTGCCAGCACACAGCCGGGACGGCTAAACACTGAAGCTTTCTTT
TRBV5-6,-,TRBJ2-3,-,CASWGEGTFTDTQYF,TGTGCCAGCTGGGGAGAGGGGACTTTCACGGATACGCAGTATTTT
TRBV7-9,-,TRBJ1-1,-,CASSLGWRNTEAFF,TGTGCCAGCAGCTTAGGATGGAGGAACACTGAAGCTTTCTTT
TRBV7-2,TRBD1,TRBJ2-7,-,CASGERQGAYEQYF,TGTGCCAGCGGTGAAAGACAGGGCGCCTACGAGCAGTACTTC
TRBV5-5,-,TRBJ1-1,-,CASSLYFRDAYTEAFF,TGTGCCAGCAGCTTGTATTTTCGGGACGCTTACACTGAAGCTTTCTTT
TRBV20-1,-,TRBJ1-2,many,CSARESDNYGYTF,TGCAGTGCTAGAGAGAGCGATAACTATGGCTACACCTTC
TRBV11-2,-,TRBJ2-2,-,CASRSPGRNTGELFF,TGTGCCAGCCGATCGCCGGGGAGGAACACCGGGGAGCTGTTTTTT
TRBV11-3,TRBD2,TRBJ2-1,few,CASSLGATSGGVYEQFF,TGTGCCAGCAGCTTAGGAGCCACTAGCGGGGGGGTCTATGAGCAGTTCTTC
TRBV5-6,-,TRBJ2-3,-,CASSLSVGGTDTQYF,TGTGCCAGCAGCTTGTCTGTGGGGGGCACAGATACGCAGTATTTT
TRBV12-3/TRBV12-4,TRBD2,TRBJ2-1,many,CASSRLAGGLNEQFF,TGTGCCAGCAGTCGTCTAGCGGGGGGCCTCAATGAGCAGTTCTTC
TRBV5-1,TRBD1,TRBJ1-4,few,CASSLEVGEQGTELFF,TGCGCCAGCAGCTTGGAAGTGGGGGAACAGGGGACGGAACTGTTTTTT
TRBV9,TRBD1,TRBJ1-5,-,CASSAGQGGNQPQHF,TGTGCCAGCAGCGCCGGACAGGGAGGCAATCAGCCCCAGCATTTT
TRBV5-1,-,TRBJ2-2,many,CASSLTRNTGELFF,TGCGCCAGCAGCTTAACTAGGAACACCGGGGAGCTGTTTTTT
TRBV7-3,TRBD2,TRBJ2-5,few,CASSLQPAGGQETQYF,TGTGCCAGCAGCTTACAACCAGCGGGGGGGCAAGAGACCCAGTACTTC